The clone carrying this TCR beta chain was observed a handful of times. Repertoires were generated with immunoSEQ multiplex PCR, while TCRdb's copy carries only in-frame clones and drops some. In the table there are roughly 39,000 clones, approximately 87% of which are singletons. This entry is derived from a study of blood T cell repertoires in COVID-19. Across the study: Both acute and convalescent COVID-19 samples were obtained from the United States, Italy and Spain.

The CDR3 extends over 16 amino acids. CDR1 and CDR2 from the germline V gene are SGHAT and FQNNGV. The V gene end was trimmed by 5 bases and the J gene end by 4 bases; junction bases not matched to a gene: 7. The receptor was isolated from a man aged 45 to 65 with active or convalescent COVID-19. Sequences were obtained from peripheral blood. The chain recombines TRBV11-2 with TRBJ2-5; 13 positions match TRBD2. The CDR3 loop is CASSLTSGRVGETQYF. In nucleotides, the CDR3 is TGTGCCAGCAGCCTCACTAGCGGGAGGGTCGGAGAGACCCAGTACTTC.